This T cell receptor (beta chain) was sequenced for a study of vaccination effects on CD4 cells after COVID-19. Across the whole study: Two doses of BNT162b2 or mRNA-1273 vaccine were administered to participants. There were a couple of convalescent patients who gave samples 16 days and one week before vaccination. Study observations and caveats: Newly vaccine-induced clones made up most of the convalescents' post-vaccine spike-reactive clones.

This CDR3 spans 19 amino acids. V lost 4 bases and J 3 bases, leaving 25 bases between the germline ends. Germline CDR1 reads PRHDT; CDR2 reads FYEKMQ (reference sequence). Regarding this clone: Its antigen is still unknown.

Viral peptide pool expansion of antigen-specific CD4+ T cells preceded sequencing in the ViraFEST assay. When less than 13 days of culture had elapsed, CD4+ T cells were isolated. The person had PCR-confirmed SARS-CoV-2 infection between March and December 2020. Sequenced by immunoSEQ multiplex PCR; TCRdb stores in-frame clones only, minus some. The table records around 47,000 clones, about 68% of them present only once. The TCR sequence derives from a human donor who had a prior SARS-CoV-2 infection. The source material was CD4+ T cells from PBMCs cultured with a peptide pool, sampled before COVID-19 vaccination. The chain recombines TRBV13 with TRBJ2-1; TRBD2 might be the D (5 bases). The CDR3 DNA follows: TGTGCCAGCAGCTCCCGCGCGTTTAGTAATAGCGATTACTACAATGAGCAGTTCTTC. It encodes CASSSRAFSNSDYYNEQFF.